These 21 T cell receptor beta chains share one sample of origin, sequenced in a study of blood T cell repertoires in COVID-19. Repertoires were generated with immunoSEQ multiplex PCR, while TCRdb's copy carries only in-frame clones and drops some. The sample records tens of thousands of clones, approximately 91% being singletons. Sequenced: peripheral blood. Receptors originate from a woman older than 75 with active or convalescent COVID-19.

This clone was seen once. The chain links TRBV24-1 to TRBJ2-1; D remains unclear. Germline V gene data show CDR1 as KGHDR and CDR2 as SFDVKD. V was trimmed by 5 bases and J by 7 bases, leaving 8 bases between them. The CDR3 covers 12 residues. This chain's CDR3 is CATSGEANEQFF. For the CDR3, the DNA is TGTGCCACCAGTGGCGAGGCTAATGAGCAGTTCTTC.

This chain connects TRBV30 to TRBJ1-4; 10 bases are shared with TRBD1. The germline CDR1 and CDR2 sequences are GTSNPN and SVGIG (reference sequence). The CDR3 loop spans 15 amino acids. The J segment lost 11 bases and the V segment lost 4 bases, leaving 13 bases of the junction unmatched. In DNA form, the CDR3 reads TGTGCCTGGAAGAAAGCGACAGGGGGCGAGGGGAAACTGTTTTTT. This sequence encodes CAWKKATGGEGKLFF.

This chain links TRBV28 with TRBJ2-7, with D perhaps TRBD1 (7 bases). The CDR3 is 15 amino acids. Trimming stripped 3 bases from V and 3 bases from J, with 15 bases between. The germline CDR1 and CDR2 sequences are MDHEN and SYDVKM. The CDR3 DNA reads as TGTGCCAGCAGTTTCCCTGGGGGGACAGTCTACGAGCAGTACTTC. The encoded protein is CASSFPGGTVYEQYF.

CDR3 sequence reads: CASSLDFRATYEQYF. DNA for the CDR3: TGCGCCAGCAGCTTGGATTTCAGGGCCACCTACGAGCAGTACTTC. This chain uses TRBV5-1 with TRBJ2-7, with D perhaps matching TRBD1 (5 bases). CDR3 size: 15 residues. Trimming removed 0 bases from V and 2 bases from J, with 12 bases in between. CDR1 and CDR2 (germline): SGHRS, YFSETQ. The whole variable domain, remainder taken from reference TRBV5-1 and TRBJ2-7, is KAGVTQTPRYLIKTRGQQVTLSCSPISGHRSVSWYQQTPGQGLQFLFEYFSETQRNKGNFPGRFSGRQFSNSRSEMNVSTLELGDSALYLCASSLDFRATYEQYFGPGTRLTVT.

The rearrangement joins TRBV5-6 to TRBJ1-1; 7 nucleotides align to TRBD1. From germline, CDR1 is SGHDT and CDR2 YYEEEE. The length of the CDR3 is 14 residues. V shed 4 bases, J shed 4 bases, and the junction held 7 bases outside the gene matches. The DNA of the CDR3 is TGTGCCAGCAGCACCCCCCCAGGGGGCACTGAAGCTTTCTTT. It specifies CASSTPPGGTEAFF.

V usage is TRBV6-1 and J usage is TRBJ1-3; 9 nucleotides agree with TRBD1. Germline CDR1 is MNHNS and CDR2 is SASEGT. The CDR3 spans 16 residues. The V and J ends lost 2 bases and 3 bases, in that order; junction bases with no gene match: 5. The CDR3 sequence is CASSESRDRVGNTIYF. The CDR3 bases are TGTGCCAGCAGTGAAAGCCGGGACAGGGTTGGAAACACCATATATTTT.

This clone was picked up one time. This chain connects TRBV19 to TRBJ1-2; D is perhaps TRBD1 (5 bases). The CDR3 runs to 14 residues. The V gene's germline CDR1 is LNHDA and CDR2 SQIVND (reference sequence). Trimming took off 3 bases at V and 7 bases at J, with 15 bases between the two ends. The CDR3 nucleotides are TGTGCCAGTAGTATGCTTCAGGGTGTATCTGGCTACACCTTC. Its protein product is CASSMLQGVSGYTF.

The genes are TRBV19 and TRBJ2-2; TRBD1 matches at 9 bases. CDR1 and CDR2 (germline): LNHDA, SQIVND (reference sequence). The V and J ends lost 8 bases and 4 bases, in that order; junction bases with no gene match: 11. CDR3 length: 16 residues. For the CDR3, the DNA is TGTGCCAGTGGGGGACAGGGAAGAACATTCACCGGGGAGCTGTTTTTT. It encodes CASGGQGRTFTGELFF.

The V call is TRBV6-5, the J call TRBJ1-1; 8 bases agree with TRBD1. With 8 bases clipped from V and 0 bases from J, the junction kept 8 bases outside the gene matches. This CDR3 spans 15 amino acids. The germline gives CDR1 MNHEY, CDR2 SVGAGI. The CDR3 sequence is CASLDRGRVNTEAFF. CDR3 DNA: TGTGCCAGCCTAGACAGGGGACGGGTGAACACTGAAGCTTTCTTT.

The J gene is TRBJ2-3, the V gene TRBV9; TRBD2 matches at 10 bases. V was clipped by 2 bases and J by 5 bases; unmatched bases: 11. Germline V gene lookup returns CDR1 SGDLS and CDR2 YYNGEE. This CDR3 region has 17 residues. This CDR3 is CASSVASGGRKQDTQYF. In nucleotides, the CDR3 is TGTGCCAGCAGCGTTGCTAGCGGGGGCCGAAAGCAAGATACGCAGTATTTT.

The rearrangement joins TRBV7-3 to TRBJ2-1, with 12 bases that match TRBD2. Germline-derived CDR1 and CDR2 are SGHTA and FQGTGA. The CDR3 consists of 15 residues. V lost 4 bases, J lost 7 bases, and 5 bases stayed unmatched. As DNA, the CDR3 is TGTGCCAGCAGCTCCCGACTAGCGGGGGAGAATGAGCAGTTCTTC. Protein sequence: CASSSRLAGENEQFF. Looking up the rest from reference TRBV7-3 and TRBJ2-1 gives the full variable domain: GAGVSQTPSNKVTEKGKYVELRCDPISGHTALYWYRQSLGQGPEFLIYFQGTGAADDSGLPNDRFFAVRPEGSVSTLKIQRTERGDSAVYLCASSSRLAGENEQFFGPGTRLTVL.

The chain is built from TRBV6-5 and TRBJ2-7; TRBD1 aligns across 8 bases. J gave up 1 base and V 2 bases, and 4 bases lay outside the gene matches. This CDR3 spans 15 amino acids. Germline V gives CDR1 MNHEY, CDR2 SVGAGI. In DNA, the CDR3 is TGTGCCAGCAGTTACGAGCAGGGGGCGTCCTACGAGCAGTACTTC. It encodes CASSYEQGASYEQYF.

The chain joins TRBV7-6 to TRBJ2-3; 10 bases match TRBD2. Per the germline V gene, CDR1 is SGHVS and CDR2 is FNYEAQ. The CDR3 is 16 amino acids. The V gene end was trimmed by 1 base and the J gene end by 6 bases; junction bases not matched to a gene: 7. The CDR3 nucleotides read TGTGCCAGCAGCTTAGGCACTAGCGGGGCTAAGGATACGCAGTATTTT. Its protein product is CASSLGTSGAKDTQYF.

For the CDR3, the DNA is TGTGCCAGCAGCGCCGGGGGGGGATCATACAATGAGCAGTTCTTC. Protein: CASSAGGGSYNEQFF. V and J are TRBV11-2 and TRBJ2-1; 8 nucleotides agree with TRBD2. The CDR3 is made up of 15 amino acids. The V and J ends lost 5 bases and 4 bases, in that order; junction bases with no gene match: 7. Germline values: CDR1 SGHAT, CDR2 FQNNGV.

This chain joins TRBV19 and TRBJ1-5, with 7 nucleotides matching TRBD1. The CDR3 totals 17 residues. The V gene end was trimmed by 3 bases and the J gene end by 3 bases; junction bases not matched to a gene: 11. From germline, CDR1 is LNHDA and CDR2 SQIVND (reference sequence). The CDR3 here is CASSIGTVGGFNQPQHF. The CDR3 DNA sequence: TGTGCCAGTAGTATTGGGACAGTGGGGGGCTTCAATCAGCCCCAGCATTTT.

The rearrangement joins TRBV29-1 to TRBJ2-7, with a possible D match to TRBD2 (6 bases). The germline V gene has CDR1 SQVTM and CDR2 ANQGSEA. The CDR3 totals 13 residues. Trimming took 7 bases from V and 2 from J, leaving 15 bases between them. This CDR3 is CSGRGPGAYEQYF. The CDR3, as DNA: TGCAGCGGCCGAGGTCCGGGAGCCTACGAGCAGTACTTC.

This clone was detected only once. The chain carries TRBV5-1 and TRBJ1-6; 9 bases line up with TRBD1. This CDR3 contains 18 residues. Germline CDR1 SGHRS, CDR2 YFSETQ. V trimming: 1 base; J trimming: 9 bases; junction bases outside the gene matches: 14. CDR3 nucleotides: TGCGCCAGCAGCTTGTCCGGGACAGGGATAATGTCTGTTTCACCCCTCCACTTT. Its translation: CASSLSGTGIMSVSPLHF.

V gene TRBV5-4 combines with J gene TRBJ2-7, with D unclear. CDR3 length: 13 residues. Trimming removed 4 bases at V and 2 bases at J, with 10 bases between. CDR1 and CDR2 from the germline V gene are SGHNT and YYREEE (reference sequence). CDR3 sequence reads: CASSQRGAYEQYF. As DNA, the CDR3 is TGTGCCAGCAGCCAGCGAGGAGCCTACGAGCAGTACTTC.

This chain uses TRBV5-1 with TRBJ2-2, with a tentative D call TRBD1 (6 bases). Trimming removed 4 bases at V and 8 bases at J, with 12 bases between. CDR3 length: 13 amino acids. Germline lookup yields CDR1 SGHRS and CDR2 YFSETQ. DNA of the CDR3: TGCGCCAGCAGCGACCAGGGGATGGGGGAGCTGTTTTTT. This codes for CASSDQGMGELFF.

In this sample, this clone turned up once. This chain uses TRBV21-1 with TRBJ2-4; TRBD1, the D gene given by the table, was not confirmed from the DNA. TRBV21-1 is termed a pseudogene. This CDR3 has 13 residues. The CDR3 is CASSRRQGNIQYF. The CDR3 DNA reads TGTGCCAGCAGCAGGCGACAGGGGAACATTCAGTACTTC.

V usage is TRBV6-4 and J usage is TRBJ1-1; TRBD1 matches at 7 bases. Germline V lookup: CDR1 MRHNA, CDR2 SNTAGT. This CDR3 spans 12 amino acids. Trimming at V came to 5 bases and at J to 4 bases, leaving 1 base not matched to a gene. The CDR3 sequence is CASSPGGTEAFF. CDR3 nucleotides: TGTGCCAGCAGTCCAGGGGGCACTGAAGCTTTCTTT.